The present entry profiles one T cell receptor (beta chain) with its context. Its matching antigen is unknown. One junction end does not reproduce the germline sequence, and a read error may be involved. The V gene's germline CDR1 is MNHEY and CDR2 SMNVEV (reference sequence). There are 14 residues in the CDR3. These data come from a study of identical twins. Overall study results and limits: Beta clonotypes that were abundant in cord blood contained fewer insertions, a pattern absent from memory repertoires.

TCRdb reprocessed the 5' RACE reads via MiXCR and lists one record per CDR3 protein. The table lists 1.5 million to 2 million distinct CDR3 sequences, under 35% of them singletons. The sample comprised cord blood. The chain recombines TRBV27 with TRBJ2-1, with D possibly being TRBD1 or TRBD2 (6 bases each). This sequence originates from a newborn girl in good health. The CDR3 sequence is CASSPRDNHDERFF. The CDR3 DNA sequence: TGTGCCAGCAGTCCGCGGGACAACCACGATGAGCGGTTCTTC.